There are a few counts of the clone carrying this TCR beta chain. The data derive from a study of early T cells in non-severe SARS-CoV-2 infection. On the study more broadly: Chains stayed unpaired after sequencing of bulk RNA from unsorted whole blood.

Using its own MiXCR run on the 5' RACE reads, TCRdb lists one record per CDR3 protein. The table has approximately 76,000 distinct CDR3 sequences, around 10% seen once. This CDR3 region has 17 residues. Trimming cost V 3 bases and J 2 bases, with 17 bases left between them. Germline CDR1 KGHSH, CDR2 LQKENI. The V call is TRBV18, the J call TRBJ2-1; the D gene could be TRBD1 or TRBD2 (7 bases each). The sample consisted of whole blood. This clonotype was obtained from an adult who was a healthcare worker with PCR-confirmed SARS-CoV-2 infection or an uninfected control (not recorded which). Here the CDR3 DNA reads TGTGCCAGCTCACCCAGAATCCAGGGGGGGACCTACAATGAGCAGTTCTTC. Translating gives CASSPRIQGGTYNEQFF.